These T cell receptor beta chains were read from a single sample in a study of T cell repertoires in cytomegalovirus infection. Each CDR3 protein is one row after TCRdb ran MiXCR on the reads. The repertoire holds about 110,000 distinct CDR3 sequences, around 10% seen once, with around 29% in the top ten. No cognate antigen is known for these TCRs. The specimen was PBMCs, sequenced either directly or after in vitro stimulation (not recorded which). These TCRs come from a human donor in good health (CMV status not recorded). Some clones in this sample may be carry-over from other donors' samples. Both conserved end residues are part of each CDR3. Fields, in order: CDR3 protein, CDR3 DNA, D gene, CDR3 length, clone size, V gene, J gene. A D gene is named only where the DNA matches it firmly. Not all rows give a size; the values are once, few, many and, for expanded clones, a class.

CASSQDRGGGNTIYF,TGTGCCAGCAGCCAAGATAGGGGAGGTGGAAACACCATATATTTT,-,15,few,TRBV4-1,TRBJ1-3
CATSEVASGANVLTF,TGTGCCACCAGTGAGGTGGCCTCTGGGGCCAACGTCCTGACTTTC,-,15,few,TRBV24-1,TRBJ2-6
CASSFLTSGSADHEQFF,TGTGCCAGCAGCTTCCTAACTAGCGGGAGTGCCGACCATGAGCAGTTCTTC,TRBD2,17,-,TRBV5-6,TRBJ2-1
CASSPGLNGRGDNEQFF,TGTGCCAGCAGCCCCGGCTTGAACGGGAGAGGGGACAATGAGCAGTTCTTC,-,17,-,TRBV11-1,TRBJ2-1
CASRGAGDTEAFF,TGTGCCAGCAGGGGGGCGGGTGACACTGAAGCTTTCTTT,-,13,many,TRBV7-2,TRBJ1-1
CASSVAPNQPQHF,TGTGCCAGCAGCGTAGCCCCAAATCAGCCCCAGCATTTT,-,13,-,TRBV7-9,TRBJ1-5
CASSPGLISTDTQYF,TGTGCCAGCAGCCCGGGACTGATTAGCACAGATACGCAGTATTTT,-,15,many,TRBV5-6,TRBJ2-3
CASRTQGTGSYEQYF,TGTGCCAGTAGAACACAGGGAACGGGCTCCTACGAGCAGTACTTC,-,15,-,TRBV19,TRBJ2-7
CASSQEEGSGNTIYF,TGCGCCAGCAGCCAAGAGGAGGGGTCTGGAAACACCATATATTTT,-,15,many,TRBV4-1,TRBJ1-3
CASSLSGYRHNEQFF,TGTGCCAGCAGTCTCAGCGGATACCGTCACAATGAGCAGTTCTTC,-,15,-,TRBV12-3/TRBV12-4,TRBJ2-1
CAISRTGGDSPLHF,TGTGCCATCAGTAGGACAGGGGGGGATTCACCCCTCCACTTT,TRBD1,14,few,TRBV10-3,TRBJ1-6
CASRDSGRTDTQYF,TGTGCCAGCAGGGATAGCGGGCGCACAGATACGCAGTATTTT,TRBD2,14,few,TRBV2,TRBJ2-3
CASSLGLGVTEAFF,TGTGCCAGCAGTTTAGGATTAGGGGTCACTGAAGCTTTCTTT,-,14,-,TRBV28,TRBJ1-1
CASSPFTAGPQHF,TGTGCCAGCAGTCCCTTTACCGCGGGGCCCCAGCATTTT,-,13,-,TRBV28,TRBJ1-5
CASSSKAGGKETQYF,TGTGCCAGCAGCTCTAAAGCGGGAGGGAAAGAGACCCAGTACTTC,TRBD2,15,many,TRBV7-2,TRBJ2-5
CATSRGFPTSGSLGTDTQYF,TGTGCCACCAGCAGAGGATTTCCCACTAGCGGGAGTTTGGGCACAGATACGCAGTATTTT,TRBD2,20,many,TRBV15,TRBJ2-3
CASSLAYSYRDRGGYGYTF,TGTGCCAGCAGCTTAGCCTATTCATACCGGGACAGGGGGGGATATGGCTACACCTTC,TRBD1,19,many,TRBV7-8,TRBJ1-2
CASNRGTSGSKPYEQYF,TGTGCCAGCAATAGAGGGACTAGCGGGAGCAAACCCTACGAGCAGTACTTC,TRBD2,17,many,TRBV6-1,TRBJ2-7
CASFGGYTEAFF,TGTGCGAGCTTCGGGGGGTACACTGAAGCTTTCTTT,-,12,few,TRBV19,TRBJ1-1
CASSPGGSLRTGELFF,TGTGCCAGCAGTCCCGGCGGGAGTTTGAGAACCGGGGAGCTGTTTTTT,TRBD2,16,few,TRBV7-3,TRBJ2-2
CASSGLAAYEQYF,TGTGCCAGCTCAGGACTAGCGGCCTACGAGCAGTACTTC,TRBD2,13,-,TRBV18,TRBJ2-7
CASSALQGIYTEAFF,TGTGCCAGCAGCGCCCTACAGGGAATTTACACTGAAGCTTTCTTT,-,15,many,TRBV7-2,TRBJ1-1
CASSVIGPSGNEQFF,TGTGCCAGCAGCGTAATAGGACCCAGCGGGAATGAGCAGTTCTTC,-,15,-,TRBV9,TRBJ2-1
CASSPRPGQGGNTIYF,TGTGCCAGCAGCCCCCGCCCCGGCCAAGGTGGAAACACCATATATTTT,-,16,many,TRBV7-2,TRBJ1-3